A selection of T cell receptor beta chains follows, all from one sample in a study of T cell repertoires in cytomegalovirus infection. TCRdb reprocessed the reads with MiXCR, giving one entry per CDR3 protein. The top ten clones hold over 10% of a sample with about 890,000 distinct CDR3 sequences, about a third of them seen once. Their target antigens are unknown. The sample here was cultured CD8+ T cells from PBMCs, taken from culture after CMV antigen stimulation. These receptors came from a human donor in good health (CMV status not recorded). Some clones in this sample may be carry-over from other donors' samples. Both conserved end residues are part of each CDR3. D genes are given only for firm matches. The size of a clone is reported for some rows only, either as once, few or many, or as a class for expanded clones.

J gene	V gene	clone size	D gene	CDR3 protein	CDR3 DNA
TRBJ2-1	TRBV7-2	many	TRBD2	CASSTDAGGLYNEQFF	TGTGCCAGCAGCACAGACGCGGGGGGCCTCTACAATGAGCAGTTCTTC
TRBJ1-2	TRBV18	NA	NA	CASSVHWANYGYTF	TGTGCCAGCTCCGTACATTGGGCCAACTATGGCTACACCTTC
TRBJ1-1	TRBV28	few	NA	CASSSGSRYDTEAFF	TGTGCCAGCAGTTCCGGATCCAGGTACGACACTGAAGCTTTCTTT
TRBJ1-4	TRBV7-9	NA	NA	CASSPGAGAELFF	TGTGCCAGCAGCCCGGGGGCTGGGGCTGAACTGTTTTTT
TRBJ2-7	TRBV6-2/TRBV6-3	NA	NA	CASSYWDTRSYEQYF	TGTGCCAGCAGTTACTGGGACACTCGCTCCTACGAGCAGTACTTC
TRBJ2-2	TRBV12-3/TRBV12-4	many	TRBD1	CASSPRQGAGTGELFF	TGTGCCAGCAGTCCACGACAGGGGGCGGGCACCGGGGAGCTGTTTTTT
TRBJ2-1	TRBV4-1	NA	TRBD2	CASSQDLGGGLNEQFF	TGCGCCAGCAGCCAAGATCTAGGCGGGGGACTCAATGAGCAGTTCTTC
TRBJ2-3	TRBV7-8	NA	NA	CASSSSQGGGRGTQYF	TGTGCCAGCAGCTCCTCCCAGGGGGGGGGTAGGGGTACGCAGTATTTT
TRBJ1-1	TRBV7-9	few	NA	CASSPRDRSQAFF	TGTGCCAGCAGCCCCCGGGACCGCTCTCAAGCTTTCTTT
TRBJ2-1	TRBV15	once	NA	CATSGLQVSSYNEQFF	TGTGCCACCAGCGGGTTACAGGTCAGCTCCTACAATGAGCAGTTCTTC
TRBJ1-1	TRBV5-4	few	NA	CASSWDGGGYYLEAFF	TGTGCCAGCAGCTGGGACGGCGGAGGCTATTATCTAGAAGCTTTCTTT
TRBJ2-1	TRBV27	few	NA	CASSLLTGNSYNEQFF	TGTGCCAGCAGTTTATTGACCGGGAACTCCTACAATGAGCAGTTCTTC
TRBJ2-7	TRBV7-6	few	NA	CASSLTKGPSYEQYF	TGTGCCAGCAGCTTAACAAAAGGTCCATCCTACGAGCAGTACTTC
TRBJ2-2	TRBV7-2	NA	NA	CASSRTGTPTNTGELFF	TGTGCCAGCAGCCGAACCGGGACTCCCACGAACACCGGGGAGCTGTTTTTT
TRBJ1-1	TRBV6-6	NA	NA	CASSFNMDTEAFF	TGTGCCAGCAGTTTCAACATGGACACTGAAGCTTTCTTT
TRBJ2-6	TRBV9	NA	TRBD1	CASSVPTGRDQLGANVLTF	TGTGCCAGCAGCGTACCGACAGGGAGAGACCAGCTTGGGGCCAACGTCCTGACTTTC
TRBJ2-1	TRBV4-1	many	NA	CASSPGGNNEQFF	TGCGCCAGCAGCCCTGGCGGTAACAATGAGCAGTTCTTC
TRBJ1-2	TRBV6-2/TRBV6-3	NA	NA	CASSYSPWTVEFNYGYTF	TGTGCCAGCAGTTACTCCCCATGGACAGTCGAATTTAACTATGGCTACACCTTC
TRBJ1-3	TRBV28	NA	NA	CASRVGVRVGNTIYF	TGTGCCAGCAGGGTGGGGGTTCGAGTTGGAAACACCATATATTTT
TRBJ2-2	TRBV10-3	NA	NA	CAISESRGTGELFF	TGTGCCATCAGTGAGTCGAGGGGGACCGGGGAGCTGTTTTTT
TRBJ2-1	TRBV5-1	NA	NA	CASSPEGGLVNEQFF	TGCGCCAGCAGCCCCGAGGGGGGCCTCGTCAATGAGCAGTTCTTC
TRBJ2-7	TRBV10-2	once	NA	CASKEITGYEQYF	TGCGCCAGCAAAGAGATAACAGGTTACGAGCAGTACTTC
TRBJ1-1	TRBV5-3	NA	TRBD1	CARSLGTGGIMNTEAFF	TGTGCCAGAAGCCTCGGGACAGGGGGAATCATGAACACTGAAGCTTTCTTT
TRBJ2-1	TRBV29-1	NA	NA	CSVEVPRPSYNEQFF	TGCAGCGTTGAAGTCCCAAGACCCTCCTACAATGAGCAGTTCTTC
TRBJ1-5	TRBV2	NA	NA	CASSERDAYSNQPQHF	TGTGCCAGCAGTGAACGGGACGCCTATAGCAATCAGCCCCAGCATTTT
TRBJ1-5	TRBV6-6	few	NA	CASSYSEASNQPQHF	TGTGCCAGCAGTTACTCCGAGGCCAGCAATCAGCCCCAGCATTTT